Below are 30 T cell receptor beta chains sequenced from a single sample in a study of cytotoxic CD8 clonotypes in ibrutinib-treated CLL. The protocol was immunoSEQ multiplex PCR, while the TCRdb copy is restricted to in-frame clones and leaves out a portion. In the table there are about 92,000 clones, around 77% of which are singletons. The material sequenced was PBMCs, taken after 24 months of ibrutinib treatment. The receptor set was obtained from a human donor with chronic lymphocytic leukemia.

The rearrangement links TRBV2 to TRBJ2-7; D remains unclear. Germline values: CDR1 SNHLY, CDR2 FYNNEI. Trimming cost V 4 bases and J 9 bases, with 13 bases left between them. The CDR3 sequence is 12 residues long. The CDR3 here is CASSGITLWQYF. The CDR3 bases are TGTGCCAGCAGTGGTATTACCCTCTGGCAGTACTTC. The full variable domain, completed using reference TRBV2 and TRBJ2-7, is EPEVTQTPSHQVTQMGQEVILRCVPISNHLYFYWYRQILGQKVEFLVSFYNNEISEKSEIFDDQFSVERPDGSNFTLKIRSTKLEDSAMYFCASSGITLWQYFGPGTRLTVT.

The CDR3 DNA sequence: TGTGCCAGCAGCTTACACACAGATACGCAGTATTTT. The encoded protein is CASSLHTDTQYF. V gene TRBV11-2 combines with J gene TRBJ2-3; no reliable D call. The CDR3 has 12 residues. V lost 2 bases to trimming and J lost 2 bases, with 2 bases between them. Germline values: CDR1 SGHAT, CDR2 FQNNGV.

This sequence joins TRBV4-3 and TRBJ1-1, with D perhaps TRBD1 (5 bases). Per germline, CDR1 LGHNA and CDR2 YSLEER. The germline V and J ends were trimmed by 0 bases and 5 bases, with 13 bases remaining between them. The CDR3 loop spans 15 amino acids. DNA of the CDR3: TGCGCCAGCAGCCAAGATGGGAGGGGTGGGACTGAAGCTTTCTTT. Encoded protein: CASSQDGRGGTEAFF.

The chain combines TRBV7-3 with TRBJ2-2; D call uncertain. The CDR3 has 14 residues. The germline V and J ends were trimmed by 1 base and 9 bases, with 12 bases remaining between them. Germline V lookup: CDR1 SGHTA, CDR2 FQGTGA. CDR3 sequence: CASSLSPVFRELFF. The CDR3 DNA is TGTGCCAGCAGCTTAAGCCCCGTGTTCCGGGAGCTGTTTTTT.

The CDR3 DNA follows: TGTGCCAGCAGCTTAGCTATGGTGCGCACAGATACGCAGTATTTT. Residues: CASSLAMVRTDTQYF. This chain joins TRBV7-8 and TRBJ2-3; D unclear. Between the trimmed V and J ends, which lost 0 bases and 1 base, there was a span of 8 bases. Per the germline V gene, CDR1 is SGHVS and CDR2 is FQNEAQ. The CDR3 has 15 amino acids.

The rearrangement links TRBV6-4 to TRBJ2-1; TRBD2 is a possible D gene (6 bases). The V end lost 6 bases, the J end lost 6 bases, and 12 bases lay between the germline ends. This CDR3 region has 13 residues. CDR1 and CDR2 from the germline V gene are MRHNA and SNTAGT. The CDR3, as DNA: TGTGCCAGCAGCCAAACCGGGAGCAATGAGCAGTTCTTC. This encodes CASSQTGSNEQFF.

This chain joins TRBV4-3 and TRBJ1-2; D not certain. V gave up 1 base and J gave up 7 bases, with 13 bases separating them. CDR3 length equals 14 residues. CDR1 and CDR2 (germline): LGHNA, YSLEER. The CDR3 is CASSQVIWEGGYTF. For the CDR3, the DNA is TGCGCCAGCAGCCAAGTGATTTGGGAGGGTGGCTACACCTTC.

The V and J genes are TRBV13 and TRBJ1-2; TRBD1 is a possible D gene (6 bases). The V end lost 1 base, the J end lost 4 bases, and 10 bases lay between the germline ends. The germline CDR1 and CDR2 sequences are PRHDT and FYEKMQ (reference sequence). The CDR3 extends over 14 amino acids. This chain's CDR3 is CASSLDRESYGYTF. CDR3 in DNA: TGTGCCAGCAGCTTAGACAGGGAGTCCTATGGCTACACCTTC.

The chain carries TRBV7-2 and TRBJ1-2; D remains ambiguous. The V gene lost 0 bases and the J gene lost 0 bases, with 8 bases spanning the gap. CDR1 and CDR2 (germline): SGHTA, FQGNSA. CDR3 length: 15 residues. In DNA form, the CDR3 reads TGTGCCAGCAGCTTAGCGGGAACCCCTAACTATGGCTACACCTTC. This sequence encodes CASSLAGTPNYGYTF.

This clone was detected a few times. The chain couples TRBV2 to TRBJ1-3; D call uncertain. Germline assignment: CDR1 SNHLY and CDR2 FYNNEI. The CDR3 runs 11 residues. The V and J ends lost 7 bases and 7 bases respectively, with 8 bases between them. The CDR3 DNA is TGTGCCAGCACCCGTCGGAACACCATATATTTT. This gives the protein CASTRRNTIYF.

This chain links TRBV7-2 with TRBJ2-5, with 7 bases lining up with TRBD1. The CDR3 extends over 13 amino acids. Trimming at V came to 5 bases and at J to 2 bases, leaving 2 bases not matched to a gene. CDR1 and CDR2 (germline): SGHTA, FQGNSA. CDR3 sequence reads: CASSKDRQETQYF. The CDR3 nucleotides are TGTGCCAGCAGCAAGGACAGGCAAGAGACCCAGTACTTC. Together with reference TRBV7-2 and TRBJ2-5, the CDR3 gives the full variable domain: GAGVSQSPSNKVTEKGKDVELRCDPISGHTALYWYRQSLGQGLEFLIYFQGNSAPDKSGLPSDRFSAERTGGSVSTLTIQRTQQEDSAVYLCASSKDRQETQYFGPGTRLLVL.

This chain connects TRBV4-1 to TRBJ1-5; the D is unclear. V was pared by 1 base and J by 4 bases, with 11 bases between. This CDR3 contains 15 residues. Germline V CDR1 and CDR2: MGHRA, YSYEKL. The CDR3 coding sequence is TGCGCCAGCAGCCAAGGGGTTGGGGTAAATCAGCCCCAGCATTTT. It yields the protein CASSQGVGVNQPQHF.

V usage is TRBV4-3 and J usage is TRBJ2-3; D is unclear. This CDR3 spans 20 amino acids. Germline V gene data show CDR1 as LGHNA and CDR2 as YSLEER. V lost 3 bases and J lost 4, with 29 bases in between. The CDR3 is CASSQTATHSVRAAPDTQYF. CDR3 nucleotides: TGCGCCAGCAGCCAGACTGCCACTCATTCGGTCAGAGCTGCACCAGATACGCAGTATTTT.

The V and J genes are TRBV6-6 and TRBJ2-7; 10 nucleotides match TRBD1. The CDR3 extends over 16 amino acids. V dropped 8 bases and J dropped 3; count of bases not matched to a gene: 13. Germline-derived CDR1 and CDR2 are MNHNY and SVGAGI (reference sequence). CDR3 residues: CASAEGPTGGYYEQYF. As DNA, the CDR3 is TGTGCCAGCGCAGAAGGCCCGACAGGGGGCTACTACGAGCAGTACTTC.

This chain uses TRBV7-6 with TRBJ1-2; 7 bases are shared with TRBD1. Germline V gives CDR1 SGHVS, CDR2 FNYEAQ. V shed 5 bases and J 4 bases; nucleotides not matched to a gene: 4. CDR3 length equals 13 residues. In nucleotides, the CDR3 is TGTGCCAGCAGCCCCGGGACAGTCTATGGCTACACCTTC. It translates to CASSPGTVYGYTF.

V and J are TRBV6-6 and TRBJ2-5; perhaps TRBD1 as D (6 bases). The CDR3 consists of 15 residues. Germline V gene sequence: CDR1 MNHNY, CDR2 SVGAGI (reference sequence). Trimming stripped 5 bases from V and 4 bases from J, with 17 bases between. CDR3 loop: CASSKTPDRSETQYF. CDR3 nucleotides: TGTGCCAGCAGTAAGACCCCAGACAGGTCAGAGACCCAGTACTTC.

The chain employs TRBV5-8 and TRBJ1-2; weak D call: TRBD1 (5 bases). This CDR3 is built from 12 residues. V lost 7 bases and J 3 bases, leaving 10 bases between the germline ends. Germline V gives CDR1 SGHTS, CDR2 YDEGEE. Here the CDR3 DNA reads TGTGCCAGCGTGAGAGGGGACTATGGCTACACCTTC. Translating it yields CASVRGDYGYTF.

The chain couples TRBV19 to TRBJ2-1, with 15 nucleotides matching TRBD2. The V and J ends lost 5 bases and 8 bases, in that order; junction bases with no gene match: 7. This CDR3 comprises 16 residues. The germline V gene encodes CDR1 LNHDA and CDR2 SQIVND (reference sequence). CDR3 DNA sequence: TGTGCCAGTAGTCCCCGGACTAGCGGGGGGGCCCATGAGCAGTTCTTC. The encoded protein is CASSPRTSGGAHEQFF.

This chain joins TRBV20-1 and TRBJ1-2, with no clear D. This CDR3 contains 11 residues. Per the germline V gene, CDR1 is DFQATT and CDR2 is SNEGSKA (reference sequence). Trimming cost V 6 bases and J 4 bases, with 9 bases left between them. The CDR3 DNA reads TGCAGTGCGGGCTTGACCTATGGCTACACCTTC. Amino acid sequence: CSAGLTYGYTF.

The rearrangement uses TRBV10-1 and TRBJ1-5, with 8 bases lining up with TRBD1. The CDR3 spans 15 residues. With V trimmed by 6 bases and J by 7 bases, 11 bases remained unmatched. CDR1 is WNHNN and CDR2 is SYGVQD in the germline V gene (reference sequence). DNA of the CDR3: TGCGCCAGCAGACCTCAGGACAGGGTAGAGCAGCCCCAGCATTTT. Translating it yields CASRPQDRVEQPQHF.

This clone was picked up a small number of times. The chain is built from TRBV5-1 and TRBJ2-5; 7 bases are shared with TRBD2. The CDR3 sequence is 15 residues long. Germline V gene data show CDR1 as SGHRS and CDR2 as YFSETQ. V lost 4 bases to trimming and J lost 2 bases; unmatched junction nucleotides: 8. CDR3 bases: TGCGCCAGCAGCCAGGGACTAACATTACAAGAGACCCAGTACTTC. Amino acid sequence: CASSQGLTLQETQYF.

V usage is TRBV9 and J usage is TRBJ1-5; TRBD1 might be the D (6 bases). Germline CDR1 reads SGDLS; CDR2 reads YYNGEE. V was cut by 3 bases and J by 6 bases, with 13 bases left in between. The CDR3 has 14 amino acids. In DNA, the CDR3 is TGTGCCAGCAGCGCGCACGGAGGGGGTCAGCCCCAGCATTTT. Encoded protein: CASSAHGGGQPQHF.

V is TRBV21-1 and J is TRBJ1-3; the D call TRBD1 from the table was never checked on the DNA. TRBV21-1 is a pseudogene segment. The CDR3 runs to 18 residues. The CDR3 DNA follows: TGTGCCAGCAGCTCAGAGGGGACAGGGACCTACTCTGGAAACACCATATATTTT. This sequence encodes CASSSEGTGTYSGNTIYF.

This clone occurred a few times. This chain uses TRBV18 with TRBJ2-7; D gene uncertain. Trimming shortened V by 2 bases and J by 4 bases, and 3 bases separated the two germline ends. Germline loops: CDR1 KGHSH, CDR2 LQKENI. The CDR3 consists of 11 residues. CDR3 coding DNA: TGTGCCAGCTCACCAGAGTACGAGCAGTACTTC. This gives the protein CASSPEYEQYF.

CDR3 nucleotides: TGTGCCAGCACCCTGGGGGGGACGCGCAATCAGCCCCAGCATTTT. Translation gives CASTLGGTRNQPQHF. The genes are TRBV6-1 and TRBJ1-5; weak D call: TRBD1 (5 bases). The V and J ends lost 7 bases and 2 bases respectively, with 15 bases between them. In germline, CDR1 is MNHNS, CDR2 SASEGT. CDR3 length equals 15 residues.

This clone was counted a single time. The J gene is TRBJ2-1, the V gene TRBV23-1; tentatively, D is TRBD1 or TRBD2 (5 bases each). TRBV23-1 is an open reading frame whose function is uncertain. V lost 4 bases and J lost 1, with 11 bases in between. There are 15 residues in the CDR3. For the CDR3, the DNA is TGCGCCAGCAGTCCCCGGGACGGATCCTACAATGAGCAGTTCTTC. It codes for CASSPRDGSYNEQFF.

This sequence joins TRBV7-3 and TRBJ2-7, with D hard to call. The CDR3 length is 15 residues. Trimming stripped 2 bases from V and 3 bases from J, with 14 bases between. Per germline, CDR1 SGHTA and CDR2 FQGTGA. The CDR3 nucleotides read TGTGCCAGCAGCTTAGACGAGACACCTAACTACGAGCAGTACTTC. Protein sequence: CASSLDETPNYEQYF.

The V and J genes are TRBV4-1 and TRBJ2-7; D is possibly TRBD2 (6 bases). The CDR3 covers 15 residues. The germline V and J ends were trimmed by 1 base and 6 bases, with 16 bases remaining between them. Germline V gene sequence: CDR1 MGHRA, CDR2 YSYEKL. Here the CDR3 reads CASSQAGVPGSEQYF. Here the CDR3 DNA reads TGCGCCAGCAGCCAAGCGGGAGTCCCGGGTTCCGAGCAGTACTTC.

This rearrangement joins TRBV18 to TRBJ1-1, with 12 positions matching TRBD1. CDR3 length: 17 amino acids. Germline CDR1 and CDR2: KGHSH and LQKENI. Unmatched junction bases numbered 11, after V lost 8 bases and J lost 1 base. CDR3 nucleotide sequence: TGTGCCAGCGCTAACCCGGGACAGGGGGCCGAGAACACTGAAGCTTTCTTT. Translation gives CASANPGQGAENTEAFF.

This clone has ten or more counts. The chain has TRBV2 and TRBJ1-5, with 7 bases aligning to TRBD1. CDR1 is SNHLY, CDR2 FYNNEI, per germline. The CDR3 runs 15 residues. With V trimmed by 5 bases and J by 0 bases, 4 bases remained unmatched. CDR3 amino acids: CASSLGQDSNQPQHF. The CDR3 bases are TGTGCCAGCAGTCTCGGACAGGATAGCAATCAGCCCCAGCATTTT. The whole variable domain, filled in from reference TRBV2 and TRBJ1-5, reads EPEVTQTPSHQVTQMGQEVILRCVPISNHLYFYWYRQILGQKVEFLVSFYNNEISEKSEIFDDQFSVERPDGSNFTLKIRSTKLEDSAMYFCASSLGQDSNQPQHFGDGTRLSIL.